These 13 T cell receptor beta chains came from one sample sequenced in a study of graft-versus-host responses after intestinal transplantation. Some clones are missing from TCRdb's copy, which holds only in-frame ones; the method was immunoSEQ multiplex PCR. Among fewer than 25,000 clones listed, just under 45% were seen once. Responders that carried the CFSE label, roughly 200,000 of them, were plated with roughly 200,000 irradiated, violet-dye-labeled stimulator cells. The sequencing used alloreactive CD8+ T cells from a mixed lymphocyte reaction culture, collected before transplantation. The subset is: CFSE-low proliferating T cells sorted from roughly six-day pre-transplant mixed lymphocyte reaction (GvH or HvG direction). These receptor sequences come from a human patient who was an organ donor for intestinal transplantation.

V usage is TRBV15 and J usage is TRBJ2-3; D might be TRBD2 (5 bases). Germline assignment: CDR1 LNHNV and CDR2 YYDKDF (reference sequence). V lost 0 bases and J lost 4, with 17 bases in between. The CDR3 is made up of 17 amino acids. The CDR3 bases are TGTGCCACCAGCAGAGATCACGGTTCTGGGCGGGCAGATACGCAGTATTTT. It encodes CATSRDHGSGRADTQYF.

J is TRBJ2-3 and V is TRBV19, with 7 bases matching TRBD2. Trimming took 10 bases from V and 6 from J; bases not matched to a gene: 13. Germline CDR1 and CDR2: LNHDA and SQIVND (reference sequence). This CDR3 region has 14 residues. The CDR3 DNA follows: TGTGCCACCGGACTAGTCGGAGCGGCGGATACGCAGTATTTT. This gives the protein CATGLVGAADTQYF.

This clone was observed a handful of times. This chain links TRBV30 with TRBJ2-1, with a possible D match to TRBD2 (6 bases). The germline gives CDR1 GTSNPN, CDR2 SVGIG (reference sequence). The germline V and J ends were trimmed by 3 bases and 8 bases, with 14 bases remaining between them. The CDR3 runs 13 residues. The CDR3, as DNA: TGTGCCTGGAGCAACGGACTATTAGATGAGCAGTTCTTC. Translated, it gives CAWSNGLLDEQFF.

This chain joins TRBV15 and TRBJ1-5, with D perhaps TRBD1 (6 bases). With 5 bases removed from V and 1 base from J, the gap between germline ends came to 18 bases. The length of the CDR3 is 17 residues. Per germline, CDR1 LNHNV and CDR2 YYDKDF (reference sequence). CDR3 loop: CATSPGTRGTSNQPQHF. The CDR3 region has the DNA TGTGCCACCAGCCCGGGTACCAGGGGTACCAGCAATCAGCCCCAGCATTTT.

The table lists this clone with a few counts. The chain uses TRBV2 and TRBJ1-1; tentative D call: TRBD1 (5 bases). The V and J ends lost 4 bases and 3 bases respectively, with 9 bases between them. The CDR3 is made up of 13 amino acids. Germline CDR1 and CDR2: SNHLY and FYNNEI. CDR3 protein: CASSAWGYTEAFF. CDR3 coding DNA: TGTGCCAGCAGTGCATGGGGGTACACTGAAGCTTTCTTT. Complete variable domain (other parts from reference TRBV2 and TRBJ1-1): EPEVTQTPSHQVTQMGQEVILRCVPISNHLYFYWYRQILGQKVEFLVSFYNNEISEKSEIFDDQFSVERPDGSNFTLKIRSTKLEDSAMYFCASSAWGYTEAFFGQGTRLTVV.

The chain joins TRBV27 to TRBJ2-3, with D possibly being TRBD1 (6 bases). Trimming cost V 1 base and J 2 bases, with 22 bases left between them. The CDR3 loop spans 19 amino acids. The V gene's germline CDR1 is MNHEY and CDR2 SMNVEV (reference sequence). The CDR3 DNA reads TGTGCCAGCAGTTTATGGGGGCCTCGGAGCGGCCCACCCACAGATACGCAGTATTTT. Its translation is CASSLWGPRSGPPTDTQYF.

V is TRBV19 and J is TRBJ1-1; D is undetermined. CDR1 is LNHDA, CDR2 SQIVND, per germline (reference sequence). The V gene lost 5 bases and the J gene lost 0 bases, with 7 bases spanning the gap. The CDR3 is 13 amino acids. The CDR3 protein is CASSLYMNTEAFF. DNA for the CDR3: TGTGCCAGTAGTCTGTACATGAACACTGAAGCTTTCTTT.

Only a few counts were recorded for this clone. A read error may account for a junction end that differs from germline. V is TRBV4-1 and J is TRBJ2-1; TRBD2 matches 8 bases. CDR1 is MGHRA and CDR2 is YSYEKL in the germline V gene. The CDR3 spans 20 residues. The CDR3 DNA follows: TGCGCCAGCAGGCAAGGCAGAGGCCGACCGACCGGGACTAGATGTTGTGAGCAGTTCTTC. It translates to CASRQGRGRPTGTRCCEQFF.

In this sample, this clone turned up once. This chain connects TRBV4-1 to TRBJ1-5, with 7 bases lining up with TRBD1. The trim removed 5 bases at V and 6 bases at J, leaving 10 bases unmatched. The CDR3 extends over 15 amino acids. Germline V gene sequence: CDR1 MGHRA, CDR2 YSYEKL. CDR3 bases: TGCGCCAGCAGCACACAGGGGCTCGTAGGTCAGCCCCAGCATTTT. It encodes CASSTQGLVGQPQHF.

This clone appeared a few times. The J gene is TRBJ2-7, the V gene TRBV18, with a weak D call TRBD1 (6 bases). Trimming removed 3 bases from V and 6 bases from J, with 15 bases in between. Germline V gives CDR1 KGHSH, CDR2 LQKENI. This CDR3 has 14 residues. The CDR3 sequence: CASSPRRGLGEQYF. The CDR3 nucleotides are TGTGCCAGCTCACCCCGCAGGGGCTTAGGCGAGCAGTACTTC.

The CDR3 DNA sequence: TGTGCCAGCAGCAAAGGGTGGGGGGCAAGTAGCAATCAGCCCCAGCATTTT. Translation: CASSKGWGASSNQPQHF. The chain is built from TRBV21-1 and TRBJ1-5. TRBV21-1 is a recognized pseudogene. The CDR3 spans 17 residues.

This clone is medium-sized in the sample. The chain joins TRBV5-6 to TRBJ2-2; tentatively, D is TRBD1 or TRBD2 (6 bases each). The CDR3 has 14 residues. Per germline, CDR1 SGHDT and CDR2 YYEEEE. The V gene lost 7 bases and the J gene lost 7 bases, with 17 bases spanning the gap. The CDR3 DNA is TGTGCCAGCTACCTTTGGGGGGCCGTCGGGGAGCTGTTTTTT. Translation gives CASYLWGAVGELFF.

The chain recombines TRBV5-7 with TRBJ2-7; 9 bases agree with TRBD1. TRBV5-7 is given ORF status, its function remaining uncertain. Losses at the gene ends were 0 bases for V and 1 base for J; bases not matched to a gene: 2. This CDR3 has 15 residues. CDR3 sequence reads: CASSLEGTGSYEQYF. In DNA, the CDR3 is TGTGCCAGCAGCTTGGAAGGGACAGGGTCCTACGAGCAGTACTTC.